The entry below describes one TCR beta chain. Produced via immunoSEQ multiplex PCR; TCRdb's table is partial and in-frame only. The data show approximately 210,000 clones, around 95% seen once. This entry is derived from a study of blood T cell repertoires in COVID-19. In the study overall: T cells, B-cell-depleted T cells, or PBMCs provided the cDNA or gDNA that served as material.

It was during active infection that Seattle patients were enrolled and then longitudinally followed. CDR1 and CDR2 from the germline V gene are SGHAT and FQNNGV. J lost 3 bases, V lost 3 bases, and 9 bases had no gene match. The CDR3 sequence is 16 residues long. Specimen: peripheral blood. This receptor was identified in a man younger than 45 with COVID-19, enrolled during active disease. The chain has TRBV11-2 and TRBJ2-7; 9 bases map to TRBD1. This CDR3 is CASSLATGGLFYEQYF. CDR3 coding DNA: TGTGCCAGCAGCTTGGCAACAGGGGGCCTATTCTACGAGCAGTACTTC.